Presented here are 2 T cell receptor beta chains from one specimen sequenced in a study of blood T cell repertoires in COVID-19. The assay was immunoSEQ multiplex PCR, and TCRdb's table has in-frame clones only and misses some. The sample lists fewer than 250,000 clones, approximately 80% seen once, with 12% in the top ten. Sequenced sample: peripheral blood. These receptors were obtained from a woman aged 45 to 65 with acute or convalescent COVID-19.

This CDR3 is CSVEGGLSSYNEQFF. In nucleotides, the CDR3 is TGCAGCGTTGAAGGGGGGCTCAGCTCCTACAATGAGCAGTTCTTC. V and J are TRBV29-1 and TRBJ2-1; possible D gene TRBD1, 6 bases. From germline, CDR1 is SQVTM and CDR2 ANQGSEA. The CDR3 is 15 residues long. V was trimmed by 1 base and J by 0 bases, leaving 10 bases between them.

For this clone: Other nucleotide sequences from this sample produce the same CDR3. V and J are TRBV7-2 and TRBJ2-2, with D possibly TRBD2 on 5 matching bases. The CDR3 runs 13 residues. V lost 5 bases to trimming and J lost 4 bases, with 8 bases between them. Per the germline V gene, CDR1 is SGHTA and CDR2 is FQGNSA. The CDR3 DNA follows: TGTGCCAGCAGCACTAGGGTCACCGGGGAGCTGTTTTTT. This translates into CASSTRVTGELFF. The whole variable domain, filled in from reference TRBV7-2 and TRBJ2-2, reads GAGVSQSPSNKVTEKGKDVELRCDPISGHTALYWYRQSLGQGLEFLIYFQGNSAPDKSGLPSDRFSAERTGGSVSTLTIQRTQQEDSAVYLCASSTRVTGELFFGEGSRLTVL.